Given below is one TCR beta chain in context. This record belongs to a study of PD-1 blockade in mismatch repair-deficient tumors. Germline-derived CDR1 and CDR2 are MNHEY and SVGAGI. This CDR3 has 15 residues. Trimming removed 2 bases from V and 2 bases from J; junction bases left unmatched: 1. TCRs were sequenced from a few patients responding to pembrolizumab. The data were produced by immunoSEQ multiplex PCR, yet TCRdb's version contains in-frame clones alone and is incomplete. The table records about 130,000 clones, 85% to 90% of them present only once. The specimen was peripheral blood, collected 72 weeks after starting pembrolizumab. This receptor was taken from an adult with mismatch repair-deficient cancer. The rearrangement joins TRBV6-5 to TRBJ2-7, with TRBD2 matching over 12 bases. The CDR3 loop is CASSYGLAGTYEQYF. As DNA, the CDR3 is TGTGCCAGCAGTTACGGACTAGCGGGGACCTACGAGCAGTACTTC.